This T cell receptor (beta chain) appears in the sequencing data of a study of post-analysis software for immune sequencing data. Study at large: Some patients lacked subtype; others had relapsing-remitting, secondary progressive or progressive-relapsing disease.

General observations from the study: Compared against controls, patients with multiple sclerosis displayed significantly lower normalized Chao1 diversity. Five or six TRBV segments, TRBV5-6, TRBV5-1 and TRBV20-1 among them, were found more frequent in patients than controls.

As concerns this clonotype: No antigen is known for it.

J lost 5 bases, V lost 3 bases, and 8 bases had no gene match. This CDR3 spans 16 amino acids. Incorporated into the TCR beta cDNA libraries were unique molecular identifiers, which served to reduce PCR and sequencing biases. MiXCR, applied by TCRdb to the PCR reads, yields one record per CDR3 protein. Of under 650,000 distinct CDR3 sequences in the sample, roughly 40% are singletons; the top ten hold about 1.5%. This sequence originates from a girl aged 10 to 17 with multiple sclerosis. V is TRBV12-3 or TRBV12-4 and J is TRBJ2-5, with TRBD1 matching 11 bases. Sequenced: blood. The CDR3 here is CASSLSGQGAMETQYF. In DNA form, the CDR3 reads TGTGCCAGCAGTTTGTCCGGACAGGGGGCCATGGAGACCCAGTACTTC.